The 25 T cell receptor beta chains presented below share a single source sample, sequenced in a study of cytomegalovirus exposure and HLA in healthy donors. Primers: 60 Vbeta forward and 13 Jbeta reverse. Sequencing was performed with immunoSEQ multiplex PCR; in TCRdb, only in-frame clones are kept and a portion is missing. The sample carries about 62,000 clones, approximately 87% recorded once. Specimen: PBMCs. Source of these receptors: a man aged 18 to 30 in good health and CMV-seronegative.

The chain carries TRBV7-3 and TRBJ2-1, with 12 bases that match TRBD2. V was clipped by 5 bases and J by 8 bases; unmatched bases: 4. The CDR3 totals 14 residues. Germline V gene data show CDR1 as SGHTA and CDR2 as FQGTGA. The CDR3 DNA follows: TGTGCCAGCAGCATGACTAGCGGGGGTCATGAGCAGTTCTTC. It yields the protein CASSMTSGGHEQFF. Combining the CDR3 with reference TRBV7-3 and TRBJ2-1 gives the whole variable domain GAGVSQTPSNKVTEKGKYVELRCDPISGHTALYWYRQSLGQGPEFLIYFQGTGAADDSGLPNDRFFAVRPEGSVSTLKIQRTERGDSAVYLCASSMTSGGHEQFFGPGTRLTVL.

The rearrangement joins TRBV11-2 to TRBJ2-5; D perhaps matches TRBD1 (6 bases). The germline V gene has CDR1 SGHAT and CDR2 FQNNGV. V was cut by 3 bases and J by 5 bases, with 13 bases left in between. CDR3 length equals 14 residues. The CDR3 loop is CASSLGSGEETQYF. CDR3 DNA sequence: TGTGCCAGCAGCTTGGGATCAGGGGAGGAGACCCAGTACTTC.

The V gene is TRBV7-9, the J gene TRBJ1-2; 7 nucleotides match TRBD1. Germline V gene sequence: CDR1 SEHNR, CDR2 FQNEAQ (reference sequence). This CDR3 contains 15 residues. The J segment lost 4 bases and the V segment lost 0 bases, leaving 5 bases of the junction unmatched. CDR3 bases: TGTGCCAGCAGCTTAGCAGGGGCAGGGGGCTATGGCTACACCTTC. Translated: CASSLAGAGGYGYTF.

The V gene is TRBV28, the J gene TRBJ1-2; maybe TRBD1 (5 bases). The CDR3 spans 14 residues. Germline lookup yields CDR1 MDHEN and CDR2 SYDVKM. The V gene lost 6 bases and the J gene lost 0 bases, with 11 bases spanning the gap. The CDR3 sequence is CASRGLTANYGYTF. CDR3 nucleotide sequence: TGTGCCAGCAGGGGGTTGACAGCTAACTATGGCTACACCTTC.

This clone was found once. V is TRBV6-4 and J is TRBJ2-3; D gene uncertain. This CDR3 has 15 amino acids. CDR1 and CDR2 (germline): MRHNA, SNTAGT. With 0 bases removed from V and 4 bases from J, the gap between germline ends came to 11 bases. The CDR3 loop reads CASSDSQLPSDTQYF. The CDR3 DNA sequence: TGTGCCAGCAGTGACTCTCAACTCCCATCAGATACGCAGTATTTT.

CDR3 coding DNA: TGCGCCAGCAGCCAAGATTCGTCGGCTAACTATGGCTACACCTTC. Encoded protein: CASSQDSSANYGYTF. This rearrangement joins TRBV4-1 to TRBJ1-2, with D hard to call. V was trimmed by 0 bases and J by 0 bases, leaving 8 bases between them. Germline CDR1 MGHRA, CDR2 YSYEKL. The CDR3 is 15 residues long.

This clone appeared once. This chain links TRBV6-1 with TRBJ1-1, with D perhaps TRBD1 (5 bases). The CDR3 is made up of 13 amino acids. Per germline, CDR1 MNHNS and CDR2 SASEGT. With 6 bases removed from V and 6 bases from J, the gap between germline ends came to 14 bases. The CDR3 sequence: CASRAQGSPEAFF. CDR3 sequence (DNA): TGTGCCAGCAGGGCGCAGGGAAGCCCTGAAGCTTTCTTT.

The chain links TRBV10-3 to TRBJ1-6; 9 bases are a match to TRBD1. CDR3 length equals 15 residues. After removal of 0 bases from V and 8 bases from J, the junction contained 2 bases not matched to a gene. Germline CDR1 ENHRY, CDR2 SYGVKD. The CDR3 DNA reads TGTGCCATCAGTGAGTCCGGGACAGGGTATTCACCCCTCCACTTT. It specifies CAISESGTGYSPLHF.

The DNA of the CDR3 is TGTGCCACCGCGGGGGGGACTAGCAATCAGCCCCAGCATTTT. This translates into CATAGGTSNQPQHF. The J gene is TRBJ1-5, the V gene TRBV18, with D possibly TRBD1 on 5 matching bases. Trimming took off 10 bases at V and 0 bases at J, with 13 bases between the two ends. The CDR3 totals 14 residues. Germline V gene sequence: CDR1 KGHSH, CDR2 LQKENI.

The chain has TRBV29-1 and TRBJ2-7; a possible D gene is TRBD2 (7 bases). V was trimmed by 7 bases and J by 2 bases, leaving 15 bases between them. CDR1 and CDR2 from the germline V gene are SQVTM and ANQGSEA. CDR3 length equals 13 residues. The CDR3 sequence is CSASKGGAYEQYF. The CDR3 DNA reads as TGCAGCGCCTCGAAAGGGGGGGCCTACGAGCAGTACTTC.

The V call is TRBV9, the J call TRBJ1-6, with D uncertain. The CDR3 contains 13 residues. The V gene's germline CDR1 is SGDLS and CDR2 YYNGEE. Trimming took off 0 bases at V and 7 bases at J, with 5 bases between the two ends. The CDR3 here is CASSVGENSPLHF. The CDR3 coding sequence is TGTGCCAGCAGCGTAGGTGAGAATTCACCCCTCCACTTT.

The chain carries TRBV6-1 and TRBJ2-7; TRBD1 matches 9 bases. The germline CDR1 and CDR2 sequences are MNHNS and SASEGT. V was clipped by 6 bases and J by 6 bases; unmatched bases: 12. The CDR3 spans 15 residues. CDR3 in DNA: TGTGCCAGCAGGGAAAGAGGGACAGGGCGCTCCGAGCAGTACTTC. It specifies CASRERGTGRSEQYF.

This clone was seen more than once but under ten times. The gene calls are TRBV10-3 and TRBJ1-5; D ambiguous. This CDR3 has 15 amino acids. CDR1 and CDR2 from the germline V gene are ENHRY and SYGVKD. V gave up 6 bases and J gave up 4 bases, with 16 bases separating them. Here the CDR3 reads CAISASRTANQPQHF. The CDR3 DNA follows: TGTGCCATCAGCGCATCACGGACTGCAAATCAGCCCCAGCATTTT.

The chain has TRBV2 and TRBJ1-5; no definite D call. CDR1 is SNHLY and CDR2 is FYNNEI in the germline V gene. The CDR3 consists of 13 residues. V shed 6 bases and J shed 0 bases, with 6 bases lying between them. CDR3 in amino acids: CASSVDSNQPQHF. The CDR3 nucleotides read TGTGCCAGCAGCGTAGATAGCAATCAGCCCCAGCATTTT.

V is TRBV11-2 and J is TRBJ1-1; D may be TRBD1 (6 bases). This CDR3 contains 14 residues. From germline, CDR1 is SGHAT and CDR2 FQNNGV. V lost 4 bases and J 6 bases, leaving 15 bases between the germline ends. CDR3 in DNA: TGTGCCAGCAGCTCCCGGGACACAGGCGCTGAAGCTTTCTTT. Translation: CASSSRDTGAEAFF. The complete variable domain, with remaining parts taken from reference TRBV11-2 and TRBJ1-1, reads EAGVAQSPRYKIIEKRQSVAFWCNPISGHATLYWYQQILGQGPKLLIQFQNNGVVDDSQLPKDRFSAERLKGVDSTLKIQPAKLEDSAVYLCASSSRDTGAEAFFGQGTRLTVV.

This chain links TRBV19 with TRBJ1-4; 8 positions match TRBD1. After removal of 9 bases from V and 7 bases from J, the junction contained 7 bases not matched to a gene. Germline V CDR1 and CDR2: LNHDA, SQIVND (reference sequence). This CDR3 spans 13 amino acids. CDR3 coding DNA: TGTGCCAGCAAAGGACAGGGTGGTGAAAAACTGTTTTTT. Its translation is CASKGQGGEKLFF.

J is TRBJ1-2 and V is TRBV9; 7 bases map to TRBD1. Germline V CDR1 and CDR2: SGDLS, YYNGEE. This CDR3 comprises 15 residues. V lost 1 base to trimming and J lost 8 bases; unmatched junction nucleotides: 11. The CDR3 spells CASSVSLSGQEGYTF. CDR3 bases: TGTGCCAGCAGCGTATCCCTCTCCGGACAGGAGGGCTACACCTTC.

CDR3 DNA sequence: TGCGCCAGCAGCCACGGGACAGAGCCCTACGAGCAGTACTTC. Translating it yields CASSHGTEPYEQYF. The chain is built from TRBV5-1 and TRBJ2-7, with 7 bases identical to TRBD1. V dropped 4 bases and J dropped 2; count of bases not matched to a gene: 6. In germline, CDR1 is SGHRS, CDR2 YFSETQ. CDR3 length: 14 residues.

The chain joins TRBV5-6 to TRBJ2-5, with 10 positions matching TRBD2. Unmatched junction bases numbered 6, after V lost 4 bases and J lost 0 bases. Germline lookup yields CDR1 SGHDT and CDR2 YYEEEE. The CDR3 runs to 16 residues. In nucleotides, the CDR3 is TGTGCCAGCAGCGACACAGCGGGGGGGTACCAAGAGACCCAGTACTTC. The encoded protein is CASSDTAGGYQETQYF.

The chain has TRBV30 and TRBJ1-6, with 7 bases fitting TRBD1. The J segment lost 5 bases and the V segment lost 2 bases, leaving 3 bases of the junction unmatched. The CDR3 contains 14 residues. Per the germline V gene, CDR1 is GTSNPN and CDR2 is SVGIG (reference sequence). CDR3 sequence reads: CAWSFGTDNSPLHF. The CDR3 DNA reads TGTGCCTGGAGTTTCGGGACAGATAATTCACCCCTCCACTTT. Filled out from reference TRBV30 and TRBJ1-6, the complete variable domain reads SQTIHQWPATLVQPVGSPLSLECTVEGTSNPNLYWYRQAAGRGLQLLFYSVGIGQISSEVPQNLSASRPQDRQFILSSKKLLLSDSGFYLCAWSFGTDNSPLHFGNGTRLTVT.

This clone was detected once. The chain couples TRBV7-3 to TRBJ2-7, with no clear D. The CDR3 is 13 residues long. Germline CDR1 reads SGHTA; CDR2 reads FQGTGA. V was pared by 1 base and J by 2 bases, with 6 bases between. Here the CDR3 DNA reads TGTGCCAGCAGCTTAAGTGGGCCCTACGAGCAGTACTTC. It yields the protein CASSLSGPYEQYF.

This clone was seen only once. The chain has TRBV27 and TRBJ2-7; weak D call: TRBD2 (7 bases). This CDR3 has 18 residues. CDR1 and CDR2 (germline): MNHEY, SMNVEV (reference sequence). V lost 5 bases and J 4 bases, leaving 27 bases between the germline ends. CDR3 loop: CASSPLGGGATLAYEQYF. Here the CDR3 DNA reads TGTGCCAGCAGTCCCCTAGGGGGGGGAGCCACACTGGCTTACGAGCAGTACTTC.

This clone appeared a few times. The chain combines TRBV9 with TRBJ1-1; D remains ambiguous. This CDR3 is built from 15 residues. The germline V and J ends were trimmed by 0 bases and 1 base, with 10 bases remaining between them. Germline V gene sequence: CDR1 SGDLS, CDR2 YYNGEE. CDR3 in amino acids: CASSVGGGANTEAFF. The CDR3 nucleotides read TGTGCCAGCAGCGTAGGGGGAGGAGCGAACACTGAAGCTTTCTTT.

The chain links TRBV4-2 to TRBJ1-2, with a weak D call TRBD1 (5 bases). This CDR3 spans 15 amino acids. Trimming took 3 bases from V and 1 from J, leaving 12 bases between them. Germline V CDR1 and CDR2: LGHNA, YNFKEQ. The DNA for the CDR3 is TGTGCCAGCAGCCAGGATCCGGGACTTAACTATGGCTACACCTTC. Protein sequence: CASSQDPGLNYGYTF.

The chain joins TRBV4-1 to TRBJ2-3, with 11 positions matching TRBD2. The CDR3 sequence is 14 residues long. The junction had 4 bases not matched to a gene; V was cut back by 3 bases and J by 8 bases. Germline V gene lookup returns CDR1 MGHRA and CDR2 YSYEKL. The CDR3 bases are TGCGCCAGCAGCCAGCTAGCGGGGGGCAGTACGCAGTATTTT. Protein product: CASSQLAGGSTQYF.